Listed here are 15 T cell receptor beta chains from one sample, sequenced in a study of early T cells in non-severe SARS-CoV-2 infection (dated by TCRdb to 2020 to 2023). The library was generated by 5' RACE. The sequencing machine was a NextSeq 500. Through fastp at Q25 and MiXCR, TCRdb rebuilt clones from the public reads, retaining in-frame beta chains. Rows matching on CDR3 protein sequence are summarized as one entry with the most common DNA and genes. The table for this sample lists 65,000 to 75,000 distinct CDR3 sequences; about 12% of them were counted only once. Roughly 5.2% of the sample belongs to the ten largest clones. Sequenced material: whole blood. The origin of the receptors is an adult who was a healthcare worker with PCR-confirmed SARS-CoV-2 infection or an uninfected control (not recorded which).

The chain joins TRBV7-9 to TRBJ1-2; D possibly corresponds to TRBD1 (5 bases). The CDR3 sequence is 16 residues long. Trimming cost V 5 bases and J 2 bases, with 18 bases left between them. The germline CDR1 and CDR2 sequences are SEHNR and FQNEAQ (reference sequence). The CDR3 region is CASSPGRTSQNYGYTF. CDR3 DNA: TGTGCCAGCAGCCCGGGACGGACGTCCCAAAACTATGGCTACACCTTC.

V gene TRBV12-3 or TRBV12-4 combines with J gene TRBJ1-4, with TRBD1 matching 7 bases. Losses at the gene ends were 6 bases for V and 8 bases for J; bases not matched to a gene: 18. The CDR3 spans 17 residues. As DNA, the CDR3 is TGTGCCAGCAGCGAGGAACAGGGGTTGGGAGGTGCGGAAAAACTGTTTTTT. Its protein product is CASSEEQGLGGAEKLFF.

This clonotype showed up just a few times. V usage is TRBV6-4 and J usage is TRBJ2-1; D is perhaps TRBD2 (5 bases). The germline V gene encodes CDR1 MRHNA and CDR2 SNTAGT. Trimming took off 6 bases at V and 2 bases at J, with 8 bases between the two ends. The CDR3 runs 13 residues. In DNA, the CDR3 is TGTGCCAGCAGCCCCGGGGCCTACAATGAGCAGTTCTTC. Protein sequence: CASSPGAYNEQFF.

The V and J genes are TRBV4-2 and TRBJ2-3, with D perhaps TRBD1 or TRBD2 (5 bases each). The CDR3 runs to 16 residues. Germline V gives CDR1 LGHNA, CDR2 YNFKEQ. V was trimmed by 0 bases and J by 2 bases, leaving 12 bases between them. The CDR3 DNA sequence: TGTGCCAGCAGCCAAGATTTCGGGGCAGTCACAGATACGCAGTATTTT. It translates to CASSQDFGAVTDTQYF.

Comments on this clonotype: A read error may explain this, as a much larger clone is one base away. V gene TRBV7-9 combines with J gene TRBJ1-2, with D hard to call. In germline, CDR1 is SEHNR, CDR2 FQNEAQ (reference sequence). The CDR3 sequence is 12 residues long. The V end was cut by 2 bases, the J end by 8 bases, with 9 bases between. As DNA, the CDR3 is TGTGCCAGCAGCTTATCGCTGTTAGGCTACACCTTC. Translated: CASSLSLLGYTF.

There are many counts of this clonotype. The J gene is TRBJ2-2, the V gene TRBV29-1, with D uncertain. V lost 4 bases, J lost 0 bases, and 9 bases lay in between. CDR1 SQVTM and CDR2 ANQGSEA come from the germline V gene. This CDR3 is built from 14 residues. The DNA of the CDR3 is TGCAGCGTTGCTTCTCGGGCGAACACCGGGGAGCTGTTTTTT. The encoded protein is CSVASRANTGELFF.

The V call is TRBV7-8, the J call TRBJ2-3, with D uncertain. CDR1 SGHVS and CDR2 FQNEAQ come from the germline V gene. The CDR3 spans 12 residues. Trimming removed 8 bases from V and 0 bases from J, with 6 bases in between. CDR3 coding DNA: TGTGCCAGCGGGCGGAGCACAGATACGCAGTATTTT. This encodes CASGRSTDTQYF.

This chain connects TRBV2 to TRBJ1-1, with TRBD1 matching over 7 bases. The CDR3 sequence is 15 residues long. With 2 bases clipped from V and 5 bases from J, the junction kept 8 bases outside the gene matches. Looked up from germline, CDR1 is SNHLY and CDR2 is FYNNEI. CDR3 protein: CASSEKGATFTEAFF. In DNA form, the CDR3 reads TGTGCCAGCAGTGAAAAGGGGGCTACATTTACTGAAGCTTTCTTT.

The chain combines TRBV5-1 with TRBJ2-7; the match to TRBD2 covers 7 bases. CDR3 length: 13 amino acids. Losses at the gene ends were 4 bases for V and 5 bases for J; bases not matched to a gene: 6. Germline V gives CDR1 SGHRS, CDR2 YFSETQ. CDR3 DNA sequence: TGCGCCAGCAGCCCGGGCGGGGGAGACGAGCAGTACTTC. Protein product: CASSPGGGDEQYF.

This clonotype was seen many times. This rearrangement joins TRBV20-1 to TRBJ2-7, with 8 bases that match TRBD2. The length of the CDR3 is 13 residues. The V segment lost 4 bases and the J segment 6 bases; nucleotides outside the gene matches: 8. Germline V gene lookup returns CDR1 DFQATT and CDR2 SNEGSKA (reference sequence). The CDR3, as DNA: TGCAGTGCTAACTCGGGAGGGTGGGGCGAGCAGTACTTC. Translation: CSANSGGWGEQYF.

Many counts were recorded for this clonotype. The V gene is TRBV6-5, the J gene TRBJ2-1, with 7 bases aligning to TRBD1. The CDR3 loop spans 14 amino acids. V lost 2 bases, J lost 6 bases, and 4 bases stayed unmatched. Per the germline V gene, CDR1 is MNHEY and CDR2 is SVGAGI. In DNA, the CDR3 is TGTGCCAGCAGTTACGACAGGGTACGCAATGAGCAGTTCTTC. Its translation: CASSYDRVRNEQFF.

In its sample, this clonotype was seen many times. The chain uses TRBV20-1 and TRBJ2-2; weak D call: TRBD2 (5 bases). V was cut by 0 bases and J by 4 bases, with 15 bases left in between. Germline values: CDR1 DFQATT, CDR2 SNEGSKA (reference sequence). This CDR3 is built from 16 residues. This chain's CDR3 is CSARDPLARATGELFF. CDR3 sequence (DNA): TGCAGTGCTAGAGACCCCCTAGCACGAGCCACCGGGGAGCTGTTTTTT.

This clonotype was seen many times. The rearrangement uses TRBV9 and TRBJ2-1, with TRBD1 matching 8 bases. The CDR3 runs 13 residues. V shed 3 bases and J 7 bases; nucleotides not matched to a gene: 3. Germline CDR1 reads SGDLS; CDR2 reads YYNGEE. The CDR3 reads CASSGQGLNEQFF. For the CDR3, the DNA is TGTGCCAGCAGCGGACAGGGGTTGAATGAGCAGTTCTTC.

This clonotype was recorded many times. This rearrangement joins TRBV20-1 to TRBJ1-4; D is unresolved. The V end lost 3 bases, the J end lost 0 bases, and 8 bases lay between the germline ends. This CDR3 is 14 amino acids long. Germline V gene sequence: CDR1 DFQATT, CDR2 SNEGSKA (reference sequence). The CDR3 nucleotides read TGCAGTGCTAGTTATAGCGCAACTAATGAAAAACTGTTTTTT. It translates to CSASYSATNEKLFF.

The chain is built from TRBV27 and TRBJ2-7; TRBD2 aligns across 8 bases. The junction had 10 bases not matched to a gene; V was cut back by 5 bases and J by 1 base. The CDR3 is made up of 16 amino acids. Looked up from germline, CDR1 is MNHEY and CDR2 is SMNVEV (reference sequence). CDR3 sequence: CASSLIAGSISYEQYF. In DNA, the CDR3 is TGTGCCAGCAGTCTGATAGCGGGGTCTATTTCCTACGAGCAGTACTTC.